This T cell receptor (beta chain) was captured by sequencing in a study of cytomegalovirus exposure and HLA in healthy donors (dated by TCRdb to the late 2010s). Looking at the study overall: An earlier analysis of fewer than 750 of the donors reported over 250 Gb of sequence data and 95 million to 140 million unique TCR beta sequences obtained from around 170 million T cells. A later genetic analysis took genome-wide SNP genotypes for about three fifths of the 666 donors and used that subset as a discovery cohort. The number of typed donors differed by locus: 629-630 for A, B, C, DRB1 and DQB1; 500 to 550 for DQA1; some 610 for DPA1; and some 430 for DPB1. Approximately 300 gigabases of sequencing data and approximately 91 million unique TCR sequences made up an early release that covered over 550 HLA-typed donors. The study used immunosequencing to profile the T cell repertoires of approximately 690 subjects and linked those repertoires to cytomegalovirus serostatus. In a later analysis, previously published TCR beta repertoires from about 640 donors were re-analyzed and high-resolution HLA genotyping was added so that TCR occurrence patterns could be studied. The study combined high-throughput TCR immunosequencing, statistical association of individual TCRs with disease status, and machine learning to predict cytomegalovirus infection status. Among the roughly 400 genotyped donors, around 79% belonged to the genetic ancestry cluster associated with self-reported Caucasian donors. Five DR-DQ haplotypes were treated as single units for association and clustering because of strong linkage in the cohort. Donor age, sex, ethnicity and CMV serostatus were compiled alongside the repertoire data. Among about 410 genotyped donors of the cohort, an average of around 240,000 unique TCR beta nucleotide sequences was sequenced per donor, of which about 19% were non-productive. The later analysis used no new phenotypic data to find candidate immune exposures, relying instead on TCR beta sequences and their occurrence across donors. Every repertoire in the discovery cohort had been generated on one and the same sequencing platform. The aim of the study was to test whether cataloging public T cell receptors could identify signatures of past pathogen exposure. An earlier analysis of some 600 of the donors applied high-throughput TCR beta sequencing to assess whether each TCR beta V gene segment acted as functional or pseudogenic. A separate validation cohort of about 110 different subjects was used in addition to the roughly 670-subject first cohort. HLA typing covered class I and class II loci at four-digit resolution.

Notes on this clone: There is no known antigen for this receptor. There are no base qualities to consult, and no much larger clone falls within one base.

Study-level results and caveats: The 87-base-pair reads could not distinguish some IMGT-functional V segments, including TRBV6-2 and TRBV6-3, so those segments were excluded. V-gene and J-gene trimming of TCR beta chains was associated with a missense DCLRE1C variant in a later genetic analysis, and the association was replicated in an independent cohort. The study listed 170 or so TCR beta chains as associated with cytomegalovirus. A later genetic analysis reported fewer N-insertions in productive TCRs among donors in an Asian-associated ancestry cluster than the roughly 640-donor mean. For the cohort, immune exposure information was limited to CMV serostatus. Most TCR sequences were observed very rarely across donors, whereas some public TCRs were present in many individuals. Only TCR beta chains were sequenced in this cohort, and the absence of alpha or paired-chain data limited detectable features. Linkage disequilibrium might explain the correlated functional status among segregating V segments, but an unknown experimental factor could not be ruled out. In a later analysis, TCR association rates were found to vary across HLA loci, with the most associated TCRs seen for DRB1 alleles and the fewest for HLA-C alleles. A further reported finding was that TCR beta sequences accurately predicted the HLA-A and HLA-B alleles for most subjects in the first cohort. Specific HLA alleles were associated with 15,000 to 20,000 TCR beta sequences at a false discovery rate of 0.05 in a later analysis. Because counts were too low, some 17 rarely observed V segments, including chromosome 9 orphons, were excluded from the earlier analysis of some 590 of the donors. Three of the identified cytomegalovirus-associated TCR beta chains were confirmed in vitro to be specific for cytomegalovirus antigens. Because HLA typing was missing for some donors at each locus, association tests included only the typed subset. According to a later analysis, parvovirus B19, influenza, CMV and Epstein-Barr virus appeared linked to several top co-occurrence clusters. In an earlier analysis of some 500 of the donors, most TCR beta V segments appeared in productive rearrangements about 87% or about 30% of the time, broadly matching IMGT annotations. In both the original and validation cohorts, the classifier was reported to diagnose cytomegalovirus status with high specificity and sensitivity. A cluster of highly shared sequence variants was judged likely to be a technical artifact of the sequencing pipeline. It was suggested by the authors that the approach could potentially be generalized to other disease states and immunological phenotypes. Compared with equally common non-associated chains, HLA-associated TCR beta chains in a later analysis were more clonally expanded and had lower generation probabilities. Assigning TCR associations to individual alleles was difficult when HLA alleles, especially DR and DQ, strongly co-occurred. The presence/absence analyses assumed that sequencing depth was roughly uniform across donors, and that assumption may not be true. In a later analysis, most CMV-associated TCR beta chains were found to appear HLA-restricted, with HLA associations seemingly driven largely by CMV exposure.

The library was made by the immunoSEQ multiplex PCR assay. For the multiplex PCR, a mixture combining 60 forward primers for TCR Vbeta segments and 13 reverse primers for TCR Jbeta segments was used. The CDR3 region of rearranged TCR beta genes was amplified from genomic DNA with a multiplex PCR assay. The Illumina HiSeq System was used to sequence the amplified TCR beta libraries as 87-base-pair reads. The authors' analysis ran thus. A later analysis tallied about 77 million unique TCR beta chains across the 650 to 750 repertoires, and about 12 million of those chains were shared by two or more donors. A nearest-neighbor algorithm error-corrected the raw reads and collapsed the reads into unique sequences, merging closely related sequences to remove PCR and sequencing errors. To assign V, D and J gene segments, CDR3 sequences were aligned to IMGT reference sequences. For a sequence to be retained, a match of at least six nucleotides to both a V gene segment and a J gene segment was required. A rearrangement was called productive if the CDR3 had no stop codons and remained in frame with V and J, and every other rearrangement was called non-productive. CDR3 was defined according to IMGT convention as the region running from the second conserved V-encoded cysteine to the conserved J-encoded phenylalanine. In an earlier analysis of just under 600 of the donors, sequences lacking an unambiguous match to a single V gene segment were excluded. In an earlier analysis of some 590 of the donors, a V segment was called functional when productive rearrangements were above 56.7%, and segregating when the standard deviation between donors exceeded 5%. A statistical classification framework was built to diagnose cytomegalovirus status from the catalog of TCR beta chain sequences. In a later analysis, V and J genes were assigned by comparing TCR nucleotide sequences against IMGT/GENE-DB human TR gene sequences. A later analysis assigned CDR3 sequences and most-parsimonious VDJ recombination scenarios with the TCRdist pipeline. In a later analysis, each TCR beta chain was defined by its CDR3 amino acid sequence together with its V-gene family, and reads lacking a unique V-gene family were excluded. To address suspected cross-contamination and a sequencing artifact, a later analysis removed 592 highly shared, low-generation-probability nucleotide sequences. In a later analysis, a clonal expansion index was calculated for each public chain from normalized within-repertoire ranks of inferred template counts. Generation probabilities in a later analysis came from a VDJ recombination model fitted to out-of-frame rearrangements, and those results were checked against IGoR. In a later analysis, TCR-TCR, TCR-HLA and TCR-CMV co-occurrence was scored with hypergeometric tests, and a repertoire-size bias correction was applied to TCR pairs. In a later analysis, false discovery rates were estimated by permuting HLA or CMV assignments 20 times. In a later analysis, co-occurring TCRs were grouped using DBSCAN, with TCRdist sequence similarity added in when clustering inside HLA-allele-positive subsets. Repertoires with fewer than 30,000 or more than 120,000 public chains, plus five repertoires with anomalous nucleotide sharing, were excluded from co-occurrence clustering. The clones in this table, taken by TCRdb from immuneACCESS, are in-frame only. Not every clone is retained; where verified, under half of the shortfall comes from an unresolved V gene, and the cause of the rest is unknown. V, J and clone size are those of that table, while D and trimming were read from the DNA. The sample table records roughly 190,000 clones; over 60% of these occur just once. The ten biggest clones cover about 2.5% of the sample.

The germline V gene (reference sequence) gives CDR1 as MNHEY and CDR2 as SMNVEV. Germline trimming: 4 bases from V, 10 bases from J; junction bases outside gene matches: 13. Measured from the cysteine to the phenylalanine, the CDR3 is 16 residues long. The retained sequence is limited to the CDR3, 48 bases, with the frame set at the first base. The cohort consisted of some 670 healthy bone marrow donors. At the time of sampling, all cohort members were nominally healthy, though unrecorded immune exposures were likely present. The donor tested CMV seronegative, placing the donor among the approximately 360 seronegative members of the cohort. A peripheral blood sample was provided by each donor, and peripheral blood mononuclear cells were used for TCR beta sequencing. The Qiagen DNeasy Blood Extraction Kit was used to extract genomic DNA from the blood cell samples.

The chain is made from TRBV27 and TRBJ1-6, and 7 junction bases match TRBD1. This TCR derives from a woman aged 50 to 60 in good health and CMV-seronegative. The sample taken for sequencing was PBMCs. The CDR3: CASSSRDRLTPSPLHF. In nucleotide form, the sequence is TGTGCCAGCAGTTCCAGGGACAGACTAACTCCCTCACCCCTCCACTTT.